The 29 T cell receptor beta chains below were found in one sample sequenced in a study of shared clonotypes between healthy human individuals (dated by TCRdb to about 2020). Libraries were prepared through the immunoSEQ multiplex PCR assay. Imported from immuneACCESS, the table was reduced by TCRdb to in-frame sequences with V and J called. These copies leave out some clones; in studies compared against another copy, an unresolved V gene accounts for under half, and the cause of the remainder is not known. The sample yields about 2.2 million clones; 85% to 95% were counted once. The ten largest account for less than 2% of the sample. CD8 naive samples were CD45RO-negative cells positively selected for CCR7, giving a CD45RA+CCR7+ population that excluded TemRA cells. The sequencing sample was made of naive CD8+ T cells from PBMCs. Sample cell subset or site, as interpreted from the label and publication: CD45RA+CCR7+. These receptors all stem from a young man in good health. Some clones in this sample may be carry-over from other donors' samples.

The chain uses TRBV19 and TRBJ1-4, with D unresolved. V lost 3 bases and J 6 bases, leaving 8 bases between the germline ends. The length of the CDR3 is 13 residues. Germline CDR1 LNHDA, CDR2 SQIVND (reference sequence). The CDR3, as DNA: TGTGCCAGTAGTATCAACCAGGATGAAAAACTGTTTTTT. Amino acid sequence: CASSINQDEKLFF. The complete variable domain, with remaining parts taken from reference TRBV19 and TRBJ1-4, reads DGGITQSPKYLFRKEGQNVTLSCEQNLNHDAMYWYRQDPGQGLRLIYYSQIVNDFQKGDIAEGYSVSREKKESFPLTVTSAQKNPTAFYLCASSINQDEKLFFGSGTQLSVL.

The chain combines TRBV28 with TRBJ2-2; 7 positions match TRBD1. Germline V gene data show CDR1 as MDHEN and CDR2 as SYDVKM. Trimming cost V 4 bases and J 0 bases; bases outside gene matches: 8. The CDR3 spans 17 residues. The chain's CDR3 is CASSSFADRTNTGELFF. CDR3 nucleotides: TGTGCCAGCAGTTCGTTTGCGGACAGGACGAACACCGGGGAGCTGTTTTTT.

This sequence joins TRBV27 and TRBJ2-7, with D possibly TRBD1 on 5 matching bases. The V end lost 6 bases, the J end lost 0 bases, and 12 bases lay between the germline ends. The CDR3 length is 14 residues. Germline V lookup: CDR1 MNHEY, CDR2 SMNVEV (reference sequence). Written as DNA, the CDR3 is TGTGCCAGCAGCACCGACAGTCCCTCCTACGAGCAGTACTTC. Residues: CASSTDSPSYEQYF.

The J gene is TRBJ2-7, the V gene TRBV6-6; 9 bases fit TRBD2. V gave up 5 bases and J gave up 0 bases; unmatched junction bases: 8. Germline lookup yields CDR1 MNHNY and CDR2 SVGAGI (reference sequence). This CDR3 region has 16 residues. The chain's CDR3 is CASSPPFSGSSYEQYF. CDR3 DNA sequence: TGTGCCAGCAGTCCTCCCTTTAGCGGGAGCTCCTACGAGCAGTACTTC.

The count of this clone is one. The chain has TRBV29-1 and TRBJ2-7; no clear D gene. Germline CDR1 and CDR2: SQVTM and ANQGSEA. This CDR3 spans 11 amino acids. Trimming left V 0 bases short and J 3 bases short, with 3 bases between. The CDR3 is CSVEEFYEQYF. CDR3 coding DNA: TGCAGCGTTGAAGAATTCTACGAGCAGTACTTC.

V usage is TRBV11-2 and J usage is TRBJ2-7; D is unclear. V was trimmed by 4 bases and J by 4 bases, leaving 11 bases between them. The CDR3 consists of 13 residues. Germline V lookup: CDR1 SGHAT, CDR2 FQNNGV. CDR3 nucleotides: TGTGCCAGCAGCTACACCCCAGCGTACGAGCAGTACTTC. It yields the protein CASSYTPAYEQYF. Full variable domain (outside the CDR3, taken from reference TRBV11-2 and TRBJ2-7): EAGVAQSPRYKIIEKRQSVAFWCNPISGHATLYWYQQILGQGPKLLIQFQNNGVVDDSQLPKDRFSAERLKGVDSTLKIQPAKLEDSAVYLCASSYTPAYEQYFGPGTRLTVT.

The chain recombines TRBV10-3 with TRBJ2-7; no clear D gene. V was pared by 4 bases and J by 2 bases, with 15 bases between. Per the germline V gene, CDR1 is ENHRY and CDR2 is SYGVKD. This CDR3 contains 15 residues. DNA for the CDR3: TGTGCCATCAGTGCGGTTCACGTAAGTACCTACGAGCAGTACTTC. As protein: CAISAVHVSTYEQYF.

This CDR3 reads CASSPSGNRYSNQPQHF. The CDR3 region has the DNA TGTGCCAGCAGCCCATCGGGGAACAGGTATAGCAATCAGCCCCAGCATTTT. The rearrangement links TRBV7-9 to TRBJ1-5; TRBD1 is a possible D gene (5 bases). This CDR3 has 17 amino acids. Trimming left V 5 bases short and J 0 bases short, with 17 bases between. Germline assignment: CDR1 SEHNR and CDR2 FQNEAQ (reference sequence). The full variable domain, with the rest looked up from reference TRBV7-9 and TRBJ1-5, is DTGVSQNPRHKITKRGQNVTFRCDPISEHNRLYWYRQTLGQGPEFLTYFQNEAQLEKSRLLSDRFSAERPKGSFSTLEIQRTEQGDSAMYLCASSPSGNRYSNQPQHFGDGTRLSIL.

This chain uses TRBV29-1 with TRBJ2-3; D gene unclear. The CDR3 has 10 amino acids. CDR1 is SQVTM, CDR2 ANQGSEA, per germline. V shed 4 bases and J shed 13 bases, with 12 bases lying between them. CDR3 in amino acids: CSVGADREYF. In nucleotides, the CDR3 is TGCAGCGTTGGGGCGGATCGGGAGTATTTT.

This chain uses TRBV28 with TRBJ2-3; possible D gene TRBD1, 6 bases. The germline CDR1 and CDR2 sequences are MDHEN and SYDVKM. The CDR3 is 15 residues long. Between the trimmed V and J ends, which lost 3 bases and 2 bases, there was a span of 12 bases. Here the CDR3 reads CASSFRDNNTDTQYF. CDR3 DNA sequence: TGTGCCAGCAGTTTCCGGGACAACAACACAGATACGCAGTATTTT.

As regards this clone: The same CDR3 also results from other DNA sequences found in this sample. The chain links TRBV2 to TRBJ2-7; no definite D call. The CDR3 consists of 13 residues. Trimming stripped 2 bases from V and 4 bases from J, with 9 bases between. Germline values: CDR1 SNHLY, CDR2 FYNNEI. The CDR3 DNA reads TGTGCCAGCAGTGAAACGCTAGGTTACGAGCAGTACTTC. Translated, it gives CASSETLGYEQYF.

This clone appeared a single time. The chain carries TRBV4-1 and TRBJ2-7, with 8 bases identical to TRBD2. The CDR3 runs to 16 residues. Germline V lookup: CDR1 MGHRA, CDR2 YSYEKL. With V trimmed by 0 bases and J by 1 base, 5 bases remained unmatched. CDR3 in amino acids: CASSQDVTSGSYEQYF. The CDR3 DNA reads as TGCGCCAGCAGCCAAGATGTAACTAGCGGATCCTACGAGCAGTACTTC.

This rearrangement joins TRBV21-1 to TRBJ2-7. TRBV21-1 is a pseudogene segment. The CDR3 sequence is 13 residues long. The CDR3 here is CASSKCRCYEQYF. The CDR3, as DNA: TGTGCCAGCAGCAAGTGCCGATGCTACGAGCAGTACTTC.

This chain uses TRBV11-2 with TRBJ2-3; TRBD2 is a possible D gene (6 bases). Germline-derived CDR1 and CDR2 are SGHAT and FQNNGV. There are 19 residues in the CDR3. Trimming removed 0 bases at V and 5 bases at J, with 24 bases between. CDR3: CASSLDLRRGQLNGDTQYF. The CDR3 DNA is TGTGCCAGCAGCTTAGATCTGAGGAGGGGCCAGCTAAACGGAGATACGCAGTATTTT. Together with reference TRBV11-2 and TRBJ2-3, the CDR3 gives the full variable domain: EAGVAQSPRYKIIEKRQSVAFWCNPISGHATLYWYQQILGQGPKLLIQFQNNGVVDDSQLPKDRFSAERLKGVDSTLKIQPAKLEDSAVYLCASSLDLRRGQLNGDTQYFGPGTRLTVL.

The genes are TRBV7-9 and TRBJ1-2; D is ambiguous. Trimming shortened V by 5 bases and J by 2 bases, and 12 bases separated the two germline ends. Germline CDR1 SEHNR, CDR2 FQNEAQ (reference sequence). The length of the CDR3 is 14 residues. This CDR3 is CASSPGIQNYGYTF. CDR3 bases: TGTGCCAGCAGCCCCGGCATACAGAACTATGGCTACACCTTC.

The genes are TRBV27 and TRBJ2-7; weak D call: TRBD2 (6 bases). The CDR3 is 14 residues long. The V gene lost 7 bases and the J gene lost 2 bases, with 15 bases spanning the gap. The V gene's germline CDR1 is MNHEY and CDR2 SMNVEV (reference sequence). In DNA form, the CDR3 reads TGTGCCAGCATGACCCGGGAGCGGACCTACGAGCAGTACTTC. It is translated as CASMTRERTYEQYF.

This chain links TRBV7-9 with TRBJ2-5; D is possibly TRBD2 (5 bases). V was shortened by 6 bases and J by 1 base, with 24 bases between the two germline ends. This CDR3 is built from 18 residues. Germline CDR1 and CDR2: SEHNR and FQNEAQ (reference sequence). In DNA, the CDR3 is TGTGCCAGCAGGGCCCCCGGAGGAGAGCCTCGGGTCCAAGAGACCCAGTACTTC. The encoded protein is CASRAPGGEPRVQETQYF.

This clone was counted a single time. V is TRBV28 and J is TRBJ2-3; D uncertain. The CDR3 has 15 amino acids. Germline lookup yields CDR1 MDHEN and CDR2 SYDVKM. V was trimmed by 3 bases and J by 5 bases, leaving 15 bases between them. CDR3 nucleotide sequence: TGTGCCAGCAGTTTGAGAGAGGCATTGGAAGATACGCAGTATTTT. It codes for CASSLREALEDTQYF. The whole variable domain, remainder taken from reference TRBV28 and TRBJ2-3, is DVKVTQSSRYLVKRTGEKVFLECVQDMDHENMFWYRQDPGLGLRLIYFSYDVKMKEKGDIPEGYSVSREKKERFSLILESASTNQTSMYLCASSLREALEDTQYFGPGTRLTVL.

This clone has a single count. Written as DNA, the CDR3 is TGTGCCAGCAGTTTCGGGACAGGGTTTGACGAGCAGTACTTC. Its translation: CASSFGTGFDEQYF. The V and J genes are TRBV27 and TRBJ2-7; 9 nucleotides agree with TRBD1. Germline CDR1 is MNHEY and CDR2 is SMNVEV (reference sequence). V trimming: 3 bases; J trimming: 5 bases; junction bases outside the gene matches: 5. This CDR3 is built from 14 residues.

The chain combines TRBV4-3 with TRBJ2-1; the D is unclear. The CDR3 has 15 amino acids. V lost 1 base to trimming and J lost 6 bases, with 13 bases between them. CDR1 is LGHNA, CDR2 YSLEER, per germline. The CDR3 coding sequence is TGCGCCAGCAGCCAAGCTACCCGCGTTAGCAATGAGCAGTTCTTC. It translates to CASSQATRVSNEQFF.

This clone came up once. The rearrangement uses TRBV7-6 and TRBJ2-5; D not certain. Trimming took off 1 base at V and 2 bases at J, with 11 bases between the two ends. Germline V CDR1 and CDR2: SGHVS, FNYEAQ. The CDR3 length is 15 residues. In nucleotides, the CDR3 is TGTGCCAGCAGCTTAGTCCAGACGAAACAAGAGACCCAGTACTTC. It specifies CASSLVQTKQETQYF.

The chain couples TRBV27 to TRBJ2-7; TRBD1 might be the D (6 bases). Germline lookup yields CDR1 MNHEY and CDR2 SMNVEV (reference sequence). V gave up 7 bases and J gave up 4 bases, with 14 bases separating them. This CDR3 spans 13 amino acids. This CDR3 is CASKPTGWYEQYF. The CDR3 nucleotides are TGTGCCAGCAAACCTACAGGGTGGTACGAGCAGTACTTC.

This rearrangement joins TRBV7-9 to TRBJ2-7; tentatively, D is TRBD1 or TRBD2 (5 bases each). The CDR3 sequence is 14 residues long. Trimming pared 5 bases from V and 6 bases from J, leaving 17 bases between. CDR1 and CDR2 (germline): SEHNR, FQNEAQ (reference sequence). The CDR3 protein is CASSPPGHPLEQYF. CDR3 DNA: TGTGCCAGCAGCCCCCCGGGGCATCCCCTCGAGCAGTACTTC.

This clone was recorded only once. V usage is TRBV9 and J usage is TRBJ2-7; D gene ambiguous. The V and J ends lost 0 bases and 6 bases respectively, with 10 bases between them. Germline CDR1 is SGDLS and CDR2 is YYNGEE. The CDR3 totals 13 residues. CDR3 region: CASSVVNIGEQYF. In DNA form, the CDR3 reads TGTGCCAGCAGCGTAGTCAACATCGGCGAGCAGTACTTC.

This clone was recorded only once. CDR3 sequence: CASGQGLAGPHYEQYF. The CDR3 DNA sequence: TGTGCTAGTGGCCAGGGACTAGCGGGTCCCCACTACGAGCAGTACTTC. The chain links TRBV12-5 to TRBJ2-7; 12 positions match TRBD2. V lost 6 bases to trimming and J lost 3 bases; unmatched junction nucleotides: 9. This CDR3 is built from 16 residues. CDR1 is LGHNT, CDR2 FRNRAP, per germline. Together with reference TRBV12-5 and TRBJ2-7, the CDR3 gives the full variable domain: DARVTQTPRHKVTEMGQEVTMRCQPILGHNTVFWYRQTMMQGLELLAYFRNRAPLDDSGMPKDRFSAEMPDATLATLKIQPSEPRDSAVYFCASGQGLAGPHYEQYFGPGTRLTVT.

This clone has a single count. Here the CDR3 DNA reads TGTGCCAGCAGTGACGTGGGGACAGGGGACTACGAGCAGTACTTC. Translation gives CASSDVGTGDYEQYF. The V and J genes are TRBV27 and TRBJ2-7; 10 bases line up with TRBD1. Germline V gene data show CDR1 as MNHEY and CDR2 as SMNVEV (reference sequence). The CDR3 is 15 residues long. V shed 5 bases and J 3 bases; nucleotides not matched to a gene: 7.

This clone showed up just a few times. The rearrangement uses TRBV27 and TRBJ1-1; D unresolved. Trimming shortened V by 5 bases and J by 4 bases, and 11 bases separated the two germline ends. The germline CDR1 and CDR2 sequences are MNHEY and SMNVEV (reference sequence). The CDR3 extends over 13 amino acids. The CDR3 loop reads CASSPRNGTEAFF. The DNA of the CDR3 is TGTGCCAGCAGTCCACGAAACGGCACTGAAGCTTTCTTT.

The J gene is TRBJ2-7, the V gene TRBV5-1; 8 positions agree with TRBD1. The V gene end was trimmed by 4 bases and the J gene end by 3 bases; junction bases not matched to a gene: 6. CDR3 length equals 14 residues. Looked up from germline, CDR1 is SGHRS and CDR2 is YFSETQ. This CDR3 reads CASSVGQGHYEQYF. The CDR3 bases are TGCGCCAGCAGCGTCGGACAGGGCCACTACGAGCAGTACTTC.

The gene calls are TRBV6-5 and TRBJ2-7, with a tentative D call TRBD2 (5 bases). Germline CDR1 MNHEY, CDR2 SVGAGI. The CDR3 contains 14 residues. V lost 6 bases and J lost 2, with 14 bases in between. CDR3 loop: CASSPAEAAYEQYF. Written as DNA, the CDR3 is TGTGCCAGCAGCCCCGCGGAGGCCGCCTACGAGCAGTACTTC.